This TCR beta chain was captured in a study of T cells in Graves' hyperthyroidism and ophthalmopathy. Regions amplified from RNA transcripts were the TCR beta CDR3 regions. The HTBI primer set was used in a first-round RT-PCR of the TCR CDR3. TCRdb processed the multiplex PCR reads anew with MiXCR; each CDR3 protein has one entry. The sample has hundreds of thousands of distinct CDR3 sequences; less than 15% are singletons. The V end was cut by 6 bases, the J end by 3 bases, with 11 bases between. The CDR3 covers 13 residues. From germline, CDR1 is SNHLY and CDR2 FYNNEI. This clonotype was seen a handful of times.

The sample taken for sequencing was blood. The sequence derives from a woman younger than 35 with Graves' hyperthyroidism. The chain recombines TRBV2 with TRBJ1-1; TRBD1 might be the D (6 bases). CDR3: CASRDRKDTEAFF. DNA of the CDR3: TGTGCCAGCAGAGACAGGAAGGACACTGAAGCTTTCTTT.